The rows below give T cell receptor beta chains drawn from one sample of a study of cytomegalovirus exposure and HLA in healthy donors. Assay used: immunoSEQ multiplex PCR; TCRdb lists only in-frame clones, some missing. Of around 210,000 clones in the sample, roughly 84% were seen once. Material for sequencing was PBMCs. These receptors were taken from a man over 45 in good health and CMV-seronegative. The CDR3 runs from the conserved cysteine through the conserved F or W. D genes are given only for firm matches. Size is stated for part of the rows, as once, few or many counts, or as a class when the clone is expanded.

clone_size,v_call,d_call,j_call,cdr3_aa,cdr3_nt
.,TRBV5-1,TRBD1,TRBJ1-2,CASSLTGGMSYGYTF,TGCGCCAGCAGCTTGACAGGGGGGATGTCCTATGGCTACACCTTC
few,TRBV5-4,.,TRBJ1-5,CASSLGGQPFSNQPQHF,TGTGCCAGCAGCTTGGGGGGCCAGCCCTTTAGCAATCAGCCCCAGCATTTT
.,TRBV9,TRBD1,TRBJ2-7,CASSVEGQGAYEQYF,TGTGCCAGCAGCGTAGAGGGACAGGGGGCCTACGAGCAGTACTTC
once,TRBV13,TRBD2,TRBJ2-3,CATWTSGLGTQYF,TGTGCCACCTGGACTAGCGGTTTAGGTACGCAGTATTTT
.,TRBV6-1,.,TRBJ1-4,CASSEVAGRTTNEKLFF,TGTGCCAGCAGCGAAGTAGCGGGACGGACAACTAATGAAAAACTGTTTTTT
.,TRBV10-3,TRBD1,TRBJ2-7,CAISQDRDTYEQYF,TGTGCCATCAGTCAGGACAGGGACACCTACGAGCAGTACTTC
.,TRBV28,.,TRBJ2-7,CASSPPYGQGKGEQYF,TGTGCCAGCAGTCCCCCCTATGGGCAGGGGAAGGGCGAGCAGTACTTC
.,TRBV25-1,TRBD2,TRBJ2-5,CASSPNRASGDQETQYF,TGTGCCAGCAGCCCCAATAGGGCTAGCGGGGACCAAGAGACCCAGTACTTC
few,TRBV5-6,.,TRBJ2-2,CASSLGPSGPGELFF,TGTGCCAGCAGCTTGGGGCCATCGGGTCCCGGGGAGCTGTTTTTT
.,TRBV7-8,.,TRBJ2-7,CASSIQDLSSYEQYF,TGTGCCAGCAGCATCCAAGACTTGAGCTCCTACGAGCAGTACTTC
.,TRBV19,.,TRBJ2-5,CASSIRTTTRETQYF,TGTGCCAGTAGTATAAGGACTACGACTCGAGAGACCCAGTACTTC
.,TRBV7-9,.,TRBJ1-6,CASSLDPFRDGSPLHF,TGTGCCAGCAGCTTAGATCCCTTCCGAGACGGGTCACCCCTCCACTTT
few,TRBV5-1,TRBD2,TRBJ2-1,CASSSNGLEKQFF,TGCGCCAGCAGCTCGAATGGACTAGAAAAGCAGTTCTTC
few,TRBV5-1,.,TRBJ1-1,CASSPTGNTEAFF,TGCGCCAGCAGCCCGACGGGGAACACTGAAGCTTTCTTT
.,TRBV28,TRBD1,TRBJ2-7,CASSQQFGQGAYEQYF,TGTGCCAGCAGCCAACAATTTGGACAGGGGGCCTACGAGCAGTACTTC
.,TRBV7-6,.,TRBJ2-1,CASSRTITLPYNEQFF,TGTGCCAGCAGCCGGACTATAACTCTTCCCTACAATGAGCAGTTCTTC
.,TRBV28,.,TRBJ1-5,CASSLNSGYSNQPQHF,TGTGCCAGCAGTTTAAACAGCGGATATAGCAATCAGCCCCAGCATTTT
.,TRBV5-6,TRBD2,TRBJ2-2,CASSSLALAGGRTGELFF,TGTGCCAGCAGCTCCCTCGCACTAGCGGGAGGGCGAACCGGGGAGCTGTTTTTT
once,TRBV27,TRBD1,TRBJ2-2,CATQGQGNSGELFF,TGTGCCACCCAGGGACAGGGTAACTCCGGGGAGCTGTTTTTT
.,TRBV19,TRBD2,TRBJ2-5,CASRLAGGMEETQYF,TGTGCCAGTAGATTAGCGGGAGGAATGGAAGAGACCCAGTACTTC
.,TRBV19,.,TRBJ2-7,CASSNGPYYEQYF,TGTGCCAGTAGTAATGGGCCCTACTACGAGCAGTACTTC
.,TRBV29-1,.,TRBJ2-3,CSVDLSGRTDTQYF,TGCAGCGTTGACCTAAGCGGACGCACAGATACGCAGTATTTT
.,TRBV5-1,.,TRBJ2-6,CASSLIGVDRGRGANVLTF,TGCGCCAGCAGCTTGATCGGGGTAGATCGGGGGAGAGGGGCCAACGTCCTGACTTTC
.,TRBV28,TRBD1,TRBJ2-7,CASSMFRGTGPYEQYF,TGTGCCAGCAGCATGTTTCGGGGGACAGGGCCCTACGAGCAGTACTTC
.,TRBV28,.,TRBJ2-5,CASFTGTSQETQYF,TGTGCCAGCTTCACCGGGACTTCCCAAGAGACCCAGTACTTC
.,TRBV10-3,TRBD2,TRBJ2-1,CAIRSGLAGGDEQFF,TGTGCCATCAGATCGGGACTAGCGGGAGGCGATGAGCAGTTCTTC
once,TRBV30,.,TRBJ2-1,CAWNYEQAKISYNEQFF,TGTGCCTGGAACTATGAACAGGCAAAAATATCCTACAATGAGCAGTTCTTC
.,TRBV2,TRBD1,TRBJ2-7,CAIGQGSYEQYF,TGTGCCATAGGACAGGGGTCCTACGAGCAGTACTTC
.,TRBV7-3,TRBD2,TRBJ2-1,CASSRTSGSYNEQFF,TGTGCCAGCAGCAGAACTAGCGGGTCCTACAATGAGCAGTTCTTC
few,TRBV29-1,.,TRBJ1-1,CSVGRGGNTEAFF,TGCAGCGTTGGGCGAGGGGGGAACACTGAAGCTTTCTTT
few,TRBV4-2,.,TRBJ2-1,CASSQDGGNYNEQFF,TGTGCCAGCAGCCAAGATGGCGGGAACTACAATGAGCAGTTCTTC
.,TRBV9,TRBD2,TRBJ2-2,CASSVGGRNTGELFF,TGTGCCAGCAGCGTAGGCGGGAGGAACACCGGGGAGCTGTTTTTT
.,TRBV28,TRBD2,TRBJ2-5,CASSSRLAGVETQYF,TGTGCCAGCAGTTCTCGACTAGCGGGAGTTGAGACCCAGTACTTC
.,TRBV6-6,TRBD2,TRBJ2-7,CASTKGLAGFSYEQYF,TGTGCCAGCACCAAGGGACTAGCGGGATTCTCCTACGAGCAGTACTTC
once,TRBV10-2,.,TRBJ1-4,CASSDTGKGNEKLFF,TGCGCCAGCAGTGACACAGGGAAGGGTAATGAAAAACTGTTTTTT
.,TRBV6-1,.,TRBJ1-1,CASSPSRVGAFF,TGTGCCAGCAGTCCTAGCCGGGTTGGGGCTTTCTTT
.,TRBV5-1,TRBD1,TRBJ2-6,CASSSGQAGANVLTF,TGCGCCAGCAGCTCGGGACAGGCTGGGGCCAACGTCCTGACTTTC
few,TRBV2,TRBD1,TRBJ1-5,CASTGQGRDNQPQHF,TGTGCCAGCACCGGACAGGGTAGAGACAATCAGCCCCAGCATTTT
.,TRBV30,TRBD1,TRBJ2-1,CAWSGLTGHIANEQFF,TGTGCCTGGAGTGGCCTGACAGGGCATATCGCCAATGAGCAGTTCTTC
.,TRBV10-3,.,TRBJ1-5,CAIGPTSGNQPQHF,TGTGCCATCGGTCCAACCAGCGGCAATCAGCCCCAGCATTTT
.,TRBV10-1,TRBD2,TRBJ2-1,CASSESIAGGGYNEQFF,TGCGCCAGCAGTGAGTCGATTGCGGGAGGTGGCTACAATGAGCAGTTCTTC
.,TRBV27,.,TRBJ1-2,CASSFGGKNRYTF,TGTGCCAGCAGTTTCGGGGGGAAGAATCGCTACACCTTC
.,TRBV6-5,TRBD1,TRBJ2-5,CASSNRGRETQYF,TGTGCCAGCAGCAACAGGGGAAGGGAGACCCAGTACTTC
.,TRBV6-5,.,TRBJ2-6,CASRPPEGANVLTF,TGTGCCAGCAGGCCCCCTGAGGGGGCCAACGTCCTGACTTTC
.,TRBV4-2,.,TRBJ2-3,CASSQATGTDTQYF,TGTGCCAGCAGCCAAGCCACAGGGACCGATACGCAGTATTTT
.,TRBV25-1,TRBD2,TRBJ2-7,CASSEFVAGGPYEQYF,TGTGCCAGCAGTGAATTCGTAGCGGGAGGGCCCTACGAGCAGTACTTC
.,TRBV30,TRBD1,TRBJ2-7,CAAYRDSSYEQYF,TGTGCCGCGTATCGGGACAGCTCCTACGAGCAGTACTTC
.,TRBV28,TRBD1,TRBJ2-5,CASSLVGQGRETQYF,TGTGCCAGCAGTTTAGTGGGACAGGGGAGGGAGACCCAGTACTTC
.,TRBV2,TRBD1,TRBJ2-7,CASSESGGRSSYEQYF,TGTGCCAGCAGTGAATCAGGGGGCAGGTCCTCCTACGAGCAGTACTTC